Listed below are T cell receptor beta chains from one sample, sequenced in a study of early T cells in non-severe SARS-CoV-2 infection. One entry per CDR3 protein results from TCRdb running MiXCR on the 5' RACE reads. The sample includes 49,000 or so distinct CDR3 sequences, around 6.5% of them seen just once. The sample here was whole blood, taken at baseline. These receptors came from an adult who was a healthcare worker with PCR-confirmed SARS-CoV-2 infection or an uninfected control (not recorded which). CDR3s include the opening cysteine and the closing phenylalanine or tryptophan. Each record gives: D gene, V gene, clone size, J gene, CDR3 protein, CDR3 DNA. The D gene is left open where the match is weak. Clone size is not always given. Where it is, it says once, few, many or a class for expanded clones.

.,TRBV4-1,many,TRBJ2-3,CASSVTTDTQYF,TGCGCCAGCAGTGTGACAACAGATACGCAGTATTTT
.,TRBV4-2,medium-sized,TRBJ2-4,CASSQGTERLAKNIQYF,TGTGCCAGCAGCCAAGGTACAGAAAGACTAGCCAAAAACATTCAGTACTTC
TRBD1,TRBV7-9,many,TRBJ1-1,CASSLQGASTEAFF,TGTGCCAGCAGCTTACAGGGGGCTAGTACTGAAGCTTTCTTT
TRBD1,TRBV18,many,TRBJ2-5,CASSLNRGQETQYF,TGTGCCAGCTCACTAAACAGGGGCCAAGAGACCCAGTACTTC
TRBD2,TRBV5-1,few,TRBJ2-7,CASSPRGESEQYF,TGCGCCAGCAGCCCGCGGGGGGAAAGCGAGCAGTACTTC
.,TRBV4-3,many,TRBJ1-1,CASSQDPQGRNTEAFF,TGCGCCAGCAGCCAGGATCCCCAGGGACGGAACACTGAAGCTTTCTTT
.,TRBV11-2,many,TRBJ2-4,CASSLENIQYF,TGTGCCAGCAGCTTAGAGAACATTCAGTACTTC
.,TRBV30,many,TRBJ1-2,CAWSRAYGYTF,TGTGCCTGGAGTCGGGCCTATGGCTACACCTTC
TRBD2,TRBV30,.,TRBJ2-1,CAWSPGLANHEQFF,TGTGCCTGGAGTCCGGGACTAGCGAACCATGAGCAGTTCTTC
.,TRBV30,few,TRBJ2-2,CAWSRETLNTGELFF,TGTGCCTGGAGTAGGGAGACCCTGAACACCGGGGAGCTGTTTTTT
.,TRBV5-4,many,TRBJ1-4,CASSLEGGAGEKLFF,TGTGCCAGCAGCTTGGAAGGAGGGGCCGGTGAAAAACTGTTTTTT
TRBD1,TRBV20-1,.,TRBJ1-4,CSARAGQGFVKLFF,TGCAGTGCTAGGGCGGGACAGGGTTTTGTTAAACTGTTTTTT
.,TRBV9,.,TRBJ1-1,CASSGSSKDGNTEAFF,TGTGCCAGCAGCGGCTCGTCTAAAGATGGGAACACTGAAGCTTTCTTT
.,TRBV7-2,many,TRBJ1-1,CASSFWVAENTEAFF,TGTGCCAGCAGCTTCTGGGTTGCCGAGAACACTGAAGCTTTCTTT
.,TRBV5-1,many,TRBJ2-7,CASSRIGQSYEQYF,TGCGCCAGCAGCCGCATCGGACAGTCCTACGAGCAGTACTTC
.,TRBV6-2/TRBV6-3,few,TRBJ2-5,CASSYGPDGETQYF,TGTGCCAGCAGTTACGGACCGGATGGAGAGACCCAGTACTTC
.,TRBV5-1,many,TRBJ1-5,CASSLKGNQPQHF,TGCGCCAGCAGCTTAAAGGGTAATCAGCCCCAGCATTTT